This entry lists 11 T cell receptor beta chains sequenced from one sample in a study of Graves' ophthalmopathy and Graves' hyperthyroidism. Amplification targeted the TCR beta CDR3 regions, with RNA transcripts as the source material. The library came from an HTBI-primed first-round RT-PCR and a second-round multiplex PCR. MiXCR, applied by TCRdb to the multiplex PCR reads, yields one record per CDR3 protein. The data show 1 million to 1.3 million distinct CDR3 sequences, roughly 35% seen once. The sequenced material came from peripheral blood or thyroid tissue (not recorded which). All receptors derive from an adult man with Graves' hyperthyroidism.

This clonotype was seen at least ten times. J is TRBJ2-5 and V is TRBV5-1; tentative D call: TRBD1 (6 bases). The CDR3 spans 16 residues. Trimming removed 0 bases from V and 1 base from J, with 13 bases in between. CDR1 is SGHRS and CDR2 is YFSETQ in the germline V gene. The CDR3 nucleotides read TGCGCCAGCAGCTTGGCCCAGGGGAGTCGCCAAGAGACCCAGTACTTC. Residues: CASSLAQGSRQETQYF.

Turning to this clonotype: This may come from a read error, since a much larger clone is one base off. This chain connects TRBV12-3 or TRBV12-4 to TRBJ1-2, with no clear D. The CDR3 consists of 14 residues. The CDR3 nucleotides are TGTGCCAGCAGTTTCGTGGAGGGAGCCCAAGGCTGCACCTTC. Translated, it gives CASSFVEGAQGCTF.

This clonotype was found many times. This chain uses TRBV19 with TRBJ2-7, with D perhaps TRBD1 (5 bases). V was cut by 3 bases and J by 5 bases, with 5 bases left in between. CDR1 and CDR2 (germline): LNHDA, SQIVND (reference sequence). This CDR3 comprises 11 residues. CDR3 nucleotide sequence: TGTGCCAGTAGTATCAGGGACGAGCAGTACTTC. It is translated as CASSIRDEQYF.

This clonotype appeared once. This chain links TRBV20-1 with TRBJ2-7, with 8 bases aligning to TRBD2. V lost 0 bases, J lost 8 bases, and 6 bases stayed unmatched. Germline V gene lookup returns CDR1 DFQATT and CDR2 SNEGSKA (reference sequence). The CDR3 has 13 residues. The CDR3, as DNA: TGCAGTGCTAGAGATCTGGCGGGGGGCAAGCAGTACTTC. Its translation is CSARDLAGGKQYF.

This clonotype was seen ten or more times. The DNA of the CDR3 is TGCGCCAGCAGCGGAGGCGGGACAGGGGTACAGACCCAGTACTTC. Translating gives CASSGGGTGVQTQYF. The genes are TRBV5-1 and TRBJ2-5, with 10 bases identical to TRBD1. Germline values: CDR1 SGHRS, CDR2 YFSETQ. This CDR3 spans 15 amino acids. V lost 4 bases, J lost 6 bases, and 9 bases stayed unmatched.

The table lists this clonotype with a count of one. The chain employs TRBV25-1 and TRBJ1-6, with TRBD1 as a possible D gene (6 bases). The CDR3 sequence is 16 residues long. Trimming cost V 5 bases and J 7 bases, with 18 bases left between them. Germline CDR1 reads MGHDK; CDR2 reads SYGVNS. In DNA, the CDR3 is TGTGCCAGCAGTTCACGGACAGCCCCGAGAAATTCACCCCTCCACTTT. Its protein is CASSSRTAPRNSPLHF.

The rearrangement uses TRBV12-3 or TRBV12-4 and TRBJ1-2; 10 bases align to TRBD1. V gave up 3 bases and J gave up 4 bases; unmatched junction bases: 2. The CDR3 has 14 residues. For the CDR3, the DNA is TGTGCCAGCAGTTTGACAGGGGGCGCCTATGGCTACACCTTC. Its protein is CASSLTGGAYGYTF.

The chain links TRBV30 to TRBJ1-6; D ambiguous. V was cut by 0 bases and J by 11 bases, with 5 bases left in between. The V gene's germline CDR1 is GTSNPN and CDR2 SVGIG (reference sequence). The CDR3 runs 11 residues. The CDR3 is CAWSVETPLHF. The CDR3 DNA is TGTGCCTGGAGTGTAGAGACACCCCTCCACTTT.

This clonotype came up many times. V and J are TRBV7-2 and TRBJ2-7; TRBD2 agrees at 7 bases. Trimming cost V 7 bases and J 6 bases; bases outside gene matches: 12. In germline, CDR1 is SGHTA, CDR2 FQGNSA. The CDR3 covers 14 residues. CDR3 nucleotides: TGTGCCAGCAAGGCGTGGGGCGGGAGTGGCGAGCAGTACTTC. This sequence encodes CASKAWGGSGEQYF.

Comments on this clonotype: This may arise from a read error, as a much more abundant clone is one base away. The chain uses TRBV29-1 and TRBJ1-2; possibly TRBD1 for D (6 bases). Germline loops: CDR1 SQVTM, CDR2 ANQGSEA. This CDR3 is built from 12 residues. CDR3 sequence (DNA): TGCAGCGGGAGGGGGGCTAACTATGGCCACACCTTC. It is translated as CSGRGANYGHTF.

The genes are TRBV20-1 and TRBJ1-1; D is ambiguous. There are 12 residues in the CDR3. CDR1 is DFQATT, CDR2 SNEGSKA, per germline (reference sequence). Trimming shortened V by 3 bases and J by 7 bases, and 12 bases separated the two germline ends. The CDR3: CSASLFPDEAFF. CDR3 coding DNA: TGCAGTGCTAGCCTCTTCCCGGATGAAGCTTTCTTT.